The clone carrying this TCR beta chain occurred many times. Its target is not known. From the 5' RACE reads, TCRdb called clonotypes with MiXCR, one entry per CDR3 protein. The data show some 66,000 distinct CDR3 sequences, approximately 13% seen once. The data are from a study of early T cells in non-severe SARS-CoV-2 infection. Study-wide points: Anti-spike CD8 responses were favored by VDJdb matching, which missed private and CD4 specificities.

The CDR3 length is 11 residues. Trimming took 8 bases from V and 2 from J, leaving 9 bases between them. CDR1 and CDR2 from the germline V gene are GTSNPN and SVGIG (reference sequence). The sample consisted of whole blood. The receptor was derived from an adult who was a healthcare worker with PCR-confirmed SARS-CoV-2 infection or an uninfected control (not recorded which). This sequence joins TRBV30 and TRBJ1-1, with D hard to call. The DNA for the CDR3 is TGTGCCGGGTGGAAAAACACTGAAGCTTTCTTT. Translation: CAGWKNTEAFF.